The present TCR beta chain was sequenced within a study of blood T cell repertoires in COVID-19. As for the study in general: The cDNA or gDNA used as material had been derived from T cells, B-cell-depleted T cells, or PBMCs.

Produced via immunoSEQ multiplex PCR; TCRdb's table is partial and in-frame only. The sample lists under 80,000 clones; approximately 90% were seen once. The germline V gene encodes CDR1 SGHAT and CDR2 FQNNGV. With 4 bases removed from V and 0 bases from J, the gap between germline ends came to 17 bases. The CDR3 has 17 residues. The rearrangement joins TRBV11-2 to TRBJ2-3; possible D gene TRBD2, 6 bases. The sequencing sample was made of peripheral blood. The origin of this receptor is a woman of 80 years or more with active COVID-19. The CDR3 loop reads CASSSRGGRSSTDTQYF. The CDR3, as DNA: TGTGCCAGCAGCTCCCGGGGAGGCAGATCTAGCACAGATACGCAGTATTTT.